This TCR beta chain was found in a study of blood T cell repertoires in COVID-19. The wider study: The United States, Italy and Spain were the sources of the acute and convalescent COVID-19 samples. The cDNA or gDNA used as material had been derived from T cells, B-cell-depleted T cells, or PBMCs.

This clone showed up just once. In the original analysis: Cell counts per sample came from amplifying reference gene primers. Some clones are missing from TCRdb's copy, which holds only in-frame ones; the method was immunoSEQ multiplex PCR. Clone size and V and J calls were adopted from that table, with D and trimming inferred from the DNA. The sample contains about 70,000 clones, more than 75% of which appear only once. The ends were cut back, 5 bases at V and 5 bases at J, with 15 bases in the middle. The germline CDR1 and CDR2 sequences are MDHEN and SYDVKM. This CDR3 spans 14 amino acids. The chain joins TRBV28 to TRBJ1-1; D ambiguous. The sample was peripheral blood. The sequence was obtained from a human donor in a cohort sampled during active COVID-19. The DNA for the CDR3 is TGTGCCAGCAGTGCCATACCCCGGGTGACTGAAGCTTTCTTT. This encodes CASSAIPRVTEAFF.